This T cell receptor beta chain comes out of a study of Tregs in tolerant kidney transplant recipients. Regarding the study as a whole: Donor-specific Treg expansion exceeded global Treg expansion in tolerant patients, suggesting antigen drive. This study did not directly address biological reproducibility. The small number of patients limits these findings pending further validation.

Unstimulated regulatory T cells (CD4+CD25+CD127-), CD4+CD25- non-regulatory cells, CD4 and CD8 cells were FACS-sorted from thawed PBMCs. The data were produced by immunoSEQ multiplex PCR, yet TCRdb's version contains in-frame clones alone and is incomplete. Altogether 60,000 to 95,000 clones are present, 95% to 98% being singletons, with the ten largest covering approximately 0.52%. Concerning this clone itself: Its antigen is unidentified.

V was pared by 5 bases and J by 6 bases, with 11 bases of the junction left unmatched. CDR1 SGHNT and CDR2 YENEEA come from the germline V gene. The CDR3 extends over 15 amino acids. The starting material was CD4+ T cells from blood, obtained before the transplant. The rearrangement links TRBV11-3 to TRBJ1-2, with 8 bases that match TRBD1. The receptor was derived from a human donor who received a combined kidney and bone marrow transplant. This CDR3 reads CASSRTGGSTDGYTF. The CDR3 nucleotides read TGTGCCAGCAGCCGTACAGGGGGAAGCACGGATGGCTACACCTTC.